This T cell receptor beta chain was observed in a study of blood T cells in healthy people across ages. A second PCR of 7 to 11 cycles used a sample-barcoded 5' primer and a J-beta primer mix. TCRdb redid the calling of the 5' RACE reads with MiXCR, one entry per CDR3 protein. The sample yields 730,000 or so distinct CDR3 sequences, approximately 43% seen once. This CDR3 region has 18 residues. V shed 0 bases and J 2 bases; nucleotides not matched to a gene: 6. In germline, CDR1 is SEHNR, CDR2 FQNEAQ (reference sequence). The rearrangement links TRBV7-9 to TRBJ2-3; TRBD2 matches at 12 bases. Sequences were obtained from blood. The source is a woman aged 60 to 75 in good health. The CDR3, as DNA: TGTGCCAGCAGCTTAGCCCGAAGACTAGCGGGGGACACAGATACGCAGTATTTT. Translating gives CASSLARRLAGDTDTQYF.